What follows describes a single TCR beta chain. The antigen this receptor binds is unknown. No qualities accompany the bases; no much larger clone lies one base away. This entry is derived from a study of beta chain features in type 1 diabetes (dated by TCRdb to 2016 to 2019). Study-level background: Mean age, gender distribution, total cell number and subset yield did not differ between patients and healthy donors. A total of some 100,000,000 sorted cells were examined across all samples, and a strong correlation was observed between cell number per subset and RNA yield. The study compared TCRB repertoires of sorted circulating CD4+ T cell subsets between recently diagnosed type 1 diabetes patients and matched healthy donors. Naive and central memory subsets were obtained from all 30 or so donors, but regulatory and stem cell-like memory subsets were isolated from only 8 patients and roughly 8 healthy donors. General conclusions and limits of the study: Because cDNA rather than genomic DNA was sequenced, highly expressing activated cells could have been over-represented, although no difference in activation and CD3 levels was found between groups. Naive, central memory and regulatory TCRB repertoires appeared to be more alike among patients than among healthy donors. Type 1 diabetes patients showed a moderate but significant shortening of TCRB CDR3 length in all four CD4+ subsets. PCR may preferentially amplify shorter templates, but because patient and control samples were amplified and corrected together, any resulting skew would affect both groups equally. HLA sub-analyses involved small numbers of individuals, so any influence of HLA type on TCRB rearrangement remained unresolved. Fewer insertions and more nucleotide deletions at VDJ recombination sites were observed in patients with type 1 diabetes, implying thymic rearrangement abnormalities.

Each donor gave one peripheral blood draw, roughly 0.11 L on average, collected into heparinised tubes. A BD FACSAria II was used to sort naive, central memory, regulatory and stem cell-like memory CD4+ T cells with a panel that included CD45RO, CCR7, CD25, CD127, CD95 and CD27. Purity was above 95% for every sorted population. PBMCs were separated immediately by Lymphoprep density gradient centrifugation and were stained directly, without being cultured. To minimize batch effects, samples were stained and sorted in pairs, one healthy donor with one patient per experiment. The entire isolated RNA was reverse transcribed using the High Capacity cDNA Reverse Transcription Kit, and thus expressed TCRB transcripts were sequenced. Naive, central memory and regulatory T cell samples underwent deep immunoSEQ sequencing, averaging around 3.7 million total reads per sample. After sorted cells were lysed in RLT buffer, RNA was extracted with DNase-treated RNeasy Micro or Mini kits, with the choice depending on cell number. Each cell subset was processed on its own to prevent cross-contamination, while patient and healthy donor samples were processed together. The immunoSEQ multiplex PCR was used to amplify TCRB sequences from cDNA, yielding 87-bp fragments that span the CDR3 region. Amplicons were sequenced on the Illumina HiSeq platform. Concerning the study's data processing: PCR bias was computationally corrected using synthetic template baselines, reads within Hamming distance 2 were collapsed, and singletons that could not be merged were discarded. Reads were aligned to IMGT to assign V, D and J genes, CDR3 length, and insertions or deletions at six rearrangement sites. Within each subset, clonotype counts were normalized to the number of sorted cells before true diversity and Gini coefficients were calculated with the tcR R package. The overlap coefficient, calculated on TCRB nucleotide sequences, was used to quantify repertoire sharing. Imported from immuneACCESS, the table was reduced by TCRdb to in-frame sequences with V and J called. These copies leave out some clones; in studies compared against another copy, an unresolved V gene accounts for under half, and the cause of the remainder is not known. V and J calls and clone size follow that table, whereas D and trimming were derived from the DNA. For this sample the table gives about 130,000 clones, of which roughly a tenth were detected only once. The ten top clones hold about 0.66% of the sample.

The receptor's source is a man between 18 and 35 years old in good health. The specimen sequenced was central memory CD4+ T cells from blood.

In nucleotide form, the sequence is TGTGCCAGCAGCTTGAGTGCGGGGGGGCATTCAGATACGCAGTATTTT. It encodes CASSLSAGGHSDTQYF. The chain is made from TRBV7-2 and TRBJ2-3; TRBD2 aligns with 9 central bases. The CDR3 runs 16 residues from the cysteine to the phenylalanine. Only CDR3 DNA is held: 48 bases, read in frame from base 1. The germline V gene gives CDR1 as SGHTA and CDR2 as FQGNSA. From V the trimming removes 3 bases and from J it removes 4 bases, while the gene matches leave 8 bases of the junction unaccounted for.